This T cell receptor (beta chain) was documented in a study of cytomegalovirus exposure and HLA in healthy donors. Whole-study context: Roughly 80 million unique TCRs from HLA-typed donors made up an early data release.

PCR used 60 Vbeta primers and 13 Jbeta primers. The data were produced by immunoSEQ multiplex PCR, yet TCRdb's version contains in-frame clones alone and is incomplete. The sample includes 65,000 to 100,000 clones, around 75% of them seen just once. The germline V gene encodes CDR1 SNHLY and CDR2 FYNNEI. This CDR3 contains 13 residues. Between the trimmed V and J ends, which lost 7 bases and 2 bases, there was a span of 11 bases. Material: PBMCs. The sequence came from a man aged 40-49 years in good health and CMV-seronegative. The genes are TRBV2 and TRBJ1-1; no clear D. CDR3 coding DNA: TGTGCCAGCAACTACCGGGATAACACTGAAGCTTTCTTT. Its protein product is CASNYRDNTEAFF.